This T cell receptor (beta chain) was profiled in a study of cytotoxic CD8 clonotypes in ibrutinib-treated CLL. Overall study context: Response sampling occurred after a median 12 months of treatment (range 6 to 36). Samples averaged approximately 260,000 productive templates and 90,000 to 95,000 productive rearrangements. General observations from the study: Clonality rose at ibrutinib response, held steady in sustained remission, and fell toward baseline at progression.

To note about this clone: Its antigen remains unidentified.

The CDR3 runs to 15 residues. Germline V gives CDR1 SGDLS, CDR2 YYNGEE. J was trimmed by 8 bases and V by 2 bases; bases with no gene match: 6. Genomic DNA (roughly 2 micrograms) was obtained from cryopreserved PBMCs for construction of TCR beta libraries. Some clones are missing from TCRdb's copy, which holds only in-frame ones; the method was immunoSEQ multiplex PCR. The data contain about 300,000 clones, 65% to 85% of them singletons. The source material was PBMCs, sampled at disease progression, from a patient treated with ibrutinib. This clonotype originated in a human donor with chronic lymphocytic leukemia. The V and J genes are TRBV9 and TRBJ2-1, with 11 bases that match TRBD2. The CDR3 loop is CASSVTSGSWDEQFF. CDR3 DNA sequence: TGTGCCAGCAGCGTTACTAGCGGGAGTTGGGATGAGCAGTTCTTC.